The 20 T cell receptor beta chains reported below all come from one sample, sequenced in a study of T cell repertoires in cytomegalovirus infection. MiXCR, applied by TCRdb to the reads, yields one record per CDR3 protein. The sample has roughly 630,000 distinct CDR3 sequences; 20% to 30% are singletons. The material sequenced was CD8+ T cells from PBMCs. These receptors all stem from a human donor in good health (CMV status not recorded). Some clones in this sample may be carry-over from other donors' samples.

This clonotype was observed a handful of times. CDR3 protein: CASSLGSHTEAFF. The DNA of the CDR3 is TGTGCCAGCAGCTTAGGGTCCCACACTGAAGCTTTCTTT. The rearrangement joins TRBV7-9 to TRBJ1-1, with no clear D. This CDR3 contains 13 residues. From germline, CDR1 is SEHNR and CDR2 FQNEAQ (reference sequence). V lost 1 base and J lost 3, with 6 bases in between.

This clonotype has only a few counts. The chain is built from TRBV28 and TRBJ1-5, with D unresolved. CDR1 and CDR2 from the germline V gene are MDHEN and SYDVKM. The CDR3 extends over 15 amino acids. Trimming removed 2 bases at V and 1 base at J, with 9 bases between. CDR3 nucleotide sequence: TGTGCCAGCAGTTTACTAGCGGGCAGCAATCAGCCCCAGCATTTT. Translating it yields CASSLLAGSNQPQHF. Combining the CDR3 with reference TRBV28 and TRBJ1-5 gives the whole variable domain DVKVTQSSRYLVKRTGEKVFLECVQDMDHENMFWYRQDPGLGLRLIYFSYDVKMKEKGDIPEGYSVSREKKERFSLILESASTNQTSMYLCASSLLAGSNQPQHFGDGTRLSIL.

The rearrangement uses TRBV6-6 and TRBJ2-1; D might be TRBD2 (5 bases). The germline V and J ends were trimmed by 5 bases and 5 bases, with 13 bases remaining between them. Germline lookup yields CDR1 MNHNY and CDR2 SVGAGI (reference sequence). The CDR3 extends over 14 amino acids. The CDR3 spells CASSPGGRHNEQFF. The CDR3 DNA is TGTGCCAGCAGTCCCGGAGGACGGCACAATGAGCAGTTCTTC.

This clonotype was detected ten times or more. CDR3 nucleotides: TGTGCCAGCAGATTCACTAGCGGGGGCTTCCAAGAGACCCAGTACTTC. It encodes CASRFTSGGFQETQYF. The rearrangement joins TRBV11-2 to TRBJ2-5, with 11 bases matching TRBD2. CDR1 is SGHAT, CDR2 FQNNGV, per germline. V gave up 6 bases and J gave up 1 base; unmatched junction bases: 7. The CDR3 has 16 residues.

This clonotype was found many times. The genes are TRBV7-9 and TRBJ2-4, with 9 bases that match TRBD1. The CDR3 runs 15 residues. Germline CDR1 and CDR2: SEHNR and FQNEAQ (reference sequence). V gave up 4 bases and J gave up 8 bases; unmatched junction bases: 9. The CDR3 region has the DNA TGTGCCAGCAGCTCCCCGGGACAGGGTCAAGACATTCAGTACTTC. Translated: CASSSPGQGQDIQYF.

The CDR3 nucleotides read TGTGCCAGCAGTTTAATCGGCCCTCCGGACACTGAAGCTTTCTTT. Translated, it gives CASSLIGPPDTEAFF. The gene calls are TRBV28 and TRBJ1-1; no reliable D call. This CDR3 has 15 amino acids. Germline V lookup: CDR1 MDHEN, CDR2 SYDVKM. Trimming pared 2 bases from V and 3 bases from J, leaving 13 bases between.

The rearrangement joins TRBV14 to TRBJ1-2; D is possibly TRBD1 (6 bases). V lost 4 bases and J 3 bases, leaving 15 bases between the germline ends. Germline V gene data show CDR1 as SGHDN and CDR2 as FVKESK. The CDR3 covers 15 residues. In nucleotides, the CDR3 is TGTGCCAGCAGCCCCGGGACCAGGGGCCACTATGGCTACACCTTC. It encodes CASSPGTRGHYGYTF.

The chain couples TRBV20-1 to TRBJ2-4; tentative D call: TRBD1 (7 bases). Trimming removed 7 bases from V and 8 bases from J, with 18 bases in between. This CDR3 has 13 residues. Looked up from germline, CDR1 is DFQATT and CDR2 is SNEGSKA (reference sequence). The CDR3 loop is CSVPQGRRDIQYF. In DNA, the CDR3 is TGCAGTGTACCACAGGGGAGGAGGGACATTCAGTACTTC.

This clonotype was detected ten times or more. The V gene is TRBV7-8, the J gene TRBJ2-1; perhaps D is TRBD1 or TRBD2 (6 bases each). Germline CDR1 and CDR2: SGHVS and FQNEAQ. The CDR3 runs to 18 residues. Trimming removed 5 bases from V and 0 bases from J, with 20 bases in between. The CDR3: CASSPLKRGVISYNEQFF. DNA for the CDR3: TGTGCCAGCAGCCCCCTAAAGAGGGGGGTCATCTCCTACAATGAGCAGTTCTTC.

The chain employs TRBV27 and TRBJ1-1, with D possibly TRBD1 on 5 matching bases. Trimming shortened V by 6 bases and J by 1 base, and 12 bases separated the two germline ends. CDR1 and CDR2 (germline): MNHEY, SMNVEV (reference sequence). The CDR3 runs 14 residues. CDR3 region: CASRSATANTEAFF. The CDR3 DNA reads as TGTGCCAGCAGGTCCGCGACAGCGAACACTGAAGCTTTCTTT.

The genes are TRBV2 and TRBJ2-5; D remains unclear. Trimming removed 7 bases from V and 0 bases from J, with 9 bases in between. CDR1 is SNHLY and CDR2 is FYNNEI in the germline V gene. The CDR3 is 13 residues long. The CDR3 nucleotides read TGTGCCAGCAAATCGACCGACCAAGAGACCCAGTACTTC. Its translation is CASKSTDQETQYF. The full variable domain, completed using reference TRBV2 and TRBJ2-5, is EPEVTQTPSHQVTQMGQEVILRCVPISNHLYFYWYRQILGQKVEFLVSFYNNEISEKSEIFDDQFSVERPDGSNFTLKIRSTKLEDSAMYFCASKSTDQETQYFGPGTRLLVL.

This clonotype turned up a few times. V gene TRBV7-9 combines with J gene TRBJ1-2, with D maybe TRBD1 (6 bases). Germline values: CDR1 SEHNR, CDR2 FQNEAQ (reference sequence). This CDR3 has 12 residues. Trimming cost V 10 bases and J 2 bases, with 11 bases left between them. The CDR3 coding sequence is TGTGCCACCTCAGGGGAGAACTATGGCTACACCTTC. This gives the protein CATSGENYGYTF.

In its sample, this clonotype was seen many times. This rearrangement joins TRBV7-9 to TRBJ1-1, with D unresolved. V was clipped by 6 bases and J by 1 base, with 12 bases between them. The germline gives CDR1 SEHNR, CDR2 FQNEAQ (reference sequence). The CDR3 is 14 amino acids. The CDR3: CASSTRIGNTEAFF. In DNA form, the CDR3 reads TGTGCCAGCAGTACCCGTATAGGGAACACTGAAGCTTTCTTT.

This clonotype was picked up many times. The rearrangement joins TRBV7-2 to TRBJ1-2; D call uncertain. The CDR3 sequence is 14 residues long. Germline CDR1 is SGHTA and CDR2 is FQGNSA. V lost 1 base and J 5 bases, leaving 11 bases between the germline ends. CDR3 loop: CASSLEPDGYGYTF. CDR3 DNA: TGTGCCAGCAGCTTAGAGCCCGACGGGTATGGCTACACCTTC.

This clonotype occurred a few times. The CDR3 is CASNPTGDGTQYF. Here the CDR3 DNA reads TGTGCCAGCAATCCTACAGGGGATGGGACCCAGTACTTC. The rearrangement uses TRBV27 and TRBJ2-5, with 7 bases identical to TRBD1. This CDR3 is 13 amino acids long. V shed 7 bases and J 7 bases; nucleotides not matched to a gene: 9. Germline V lookup: CDR1 MNHEY, CDR2 SMNVEV (reference sequence).

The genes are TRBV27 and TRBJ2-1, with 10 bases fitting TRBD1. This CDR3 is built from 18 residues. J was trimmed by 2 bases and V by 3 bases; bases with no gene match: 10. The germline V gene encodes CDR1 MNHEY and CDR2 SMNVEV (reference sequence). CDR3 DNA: TGTGCCAGCAGTTTCTCTCCCGGGACAGGGGAGACCTACAATGAGCAGTTCTTC. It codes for CASSFSPGTGETYNEQFF.

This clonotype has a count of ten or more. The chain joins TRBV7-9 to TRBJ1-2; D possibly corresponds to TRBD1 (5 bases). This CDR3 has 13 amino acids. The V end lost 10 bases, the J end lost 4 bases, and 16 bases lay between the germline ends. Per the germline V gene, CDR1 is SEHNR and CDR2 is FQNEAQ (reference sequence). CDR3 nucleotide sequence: TGTGCCACATATAACAGGAGTTCCTATGGCTACACCTTC. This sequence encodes CATYNRSSYGYTF.

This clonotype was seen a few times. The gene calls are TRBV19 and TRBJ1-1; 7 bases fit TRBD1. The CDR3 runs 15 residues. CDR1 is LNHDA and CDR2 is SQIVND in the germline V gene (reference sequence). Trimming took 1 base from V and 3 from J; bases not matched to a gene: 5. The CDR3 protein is CASSIVDQGDTEAFF. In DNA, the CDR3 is TGTGCCAGTAGTATAGTCGACCAGGGGGACACTGAAGCTTTCTTT.

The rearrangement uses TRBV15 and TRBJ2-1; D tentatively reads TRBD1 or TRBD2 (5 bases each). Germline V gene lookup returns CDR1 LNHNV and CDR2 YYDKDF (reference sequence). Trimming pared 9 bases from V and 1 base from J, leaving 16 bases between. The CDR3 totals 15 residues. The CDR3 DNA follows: TGTGCCACGGGACCAGCGGAAATGTCCTACAATGAGCAGTTCTTC. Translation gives CATGPAEMSYNEQFF.

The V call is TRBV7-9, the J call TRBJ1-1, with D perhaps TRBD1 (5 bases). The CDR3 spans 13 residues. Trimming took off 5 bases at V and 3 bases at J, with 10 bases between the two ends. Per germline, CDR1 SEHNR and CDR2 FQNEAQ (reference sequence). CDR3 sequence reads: CASSPPGHTEAFF. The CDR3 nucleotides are TGTGCCAGCAGCCCTCCAGGGCACACTGAAGCTTTCTTT.